A selection of T cell receptor beta chains follows, all from one sample in a study of T cell repertoires in cytomegalovirus infection. TCRdb passed the reads through MiXCR, listing each CDR3 protein once. This table holds about 830,000 distinct CDR3 sequences, 30% to 35% found once. Their recognized antigens are unknown. This sample comprised cultured CD8+ T cells from PBMCs, obtained from culture after CMV antigen stimulation. These receptors originate from a human donor in good health (CMV status not recorded). Some clones in this sample may be carry-over from other donors' samples. Each CDR3 is given with its conserved first and last residue. The order of the fields is D gene, J gene, V gene, CDR3 length, clone size, CDR3 DNA, CDR3 protein. D genes are given only for firm matches. Expanded clones are given a class, and other clones once, few, many or no size at all.

-,TRBJ2-3,TRBV20-1,16,-,TGCAGTGCTAGAGATCCGATCAGGATTAGCACAGATACGCAGTATTTT,CSARDPIRISTDTQYF
-,TRBJ1-6,TRBV5-8,15,-,TGTGCCAGCACCAGGGGTACGTCCTATAATTCACCCCTCCACTTT,CASTRGTSYNSPLHF
TRBD2,TRBJ2-3,TRBV6-1,17,-,TGTGCCAGCACCGAGGGGCTAGCGGGGGCCCCGGCAGATACGCAGTATTTT,CASTEGLAGAPADTQYF
-,TRBJ2-2,TRBV25-1,15,-,TGTGCCAGCAGTGGAGGACAGTTCCGGGTCGGGGAGCTGTTTTTT,CASSGGQFRVGELFF
-,TRBJ2-1,TRBV7-9,14,-,TGTGCCAGCAGCTTAGGAACAGTTGGGAATGAGCAGTTCTTC,CASSLGTVGNEQFF
-,TRBJ2-7,TRBV2,14,few,TGTGCCAGCAGTCCTAGGACTACCTCCTACGAGCAGTACTTC,CASSPRTTSYEQYF
-,TRBJ1-1,TRBV7-9,17,few,TGTGCCAGCAGCTTAGTTCACAGGGTCGGGGCCCCCACTGAAGCTTTCTTT,CASSLVHRVGAPTEAFF
-,TRBJ1-5,TRBV27,13,-,TGTGCCAGCAGTTTAACAGCCTATCAGCCCCAGCATTTT,CASSLTAYQPQHF
-,TRBJ2-7,TRBV7-2,15,many,TGTGCCAGCAGCTTAGCGGGGACTGCCGGGGACGAGCAGTACTTC,CASSLAGTAGDEQYF
-,TRBJ1-2,TRBV7-9,11,few,TGTGCCAGTGGGACCCGCTATGGCTACACCTTC,CASGTRYGYTF
-,TRBJ1-1,TRBV7-6,15,-,TGTGCCAGCAGCTCGCCTGCCGGGGTAAACACTGAAGCTTTCTTT,CASSSPAGVNTEAFF
TRBD1,TRBJ2-3,TRBV6-1,16,few,TGTGCCAGCAAGGGTCTTCGGGACAGGGGTCCAGATACGCAGTATTTT,CASKGLRDRGPDTQYF
-,TRBJ1-2,TRBV2,15,-,TGTGCCAGCGAAGATGGGACGGACCCTAACTATGGCTACACCTTC,CASEDGTDPNYGYTF
-,TRBJ2-7,TRBV27,13,-,TGTGCCAGCAGTTTCGGGAAGGGATTCGAGCAGTACTTC,CASSFGKGFEQYF
-,TRBJ1-5,TRBV27,17,-,TGTGCCAGCAGTTTGGGGCCCGGGTGGGGGGCAGGGCAGCCCCAGCATTTT,CASSLGPGWGAGQPQHF
TRBD2,TRBJ2-5,TRBV25-1,16,few,TGTGCCAGCAGTGAATATTTAGCGGGGGATCAAGAGACCCAGTACTTC,CASSEYLAGDQETQYF
TRBD1,TRBJ2-7,TRBV13,15,-,TGTGCCAGCAGCGGACCGGGACAGGGGGCTTACGAGCAGTACTTC,CASSGPGQGAYEQYF
TRBD1,TRBJ2-7,TRBV6-5,13,-,TGTGCCAGCGGGTTGACAGGGGCCTACGAGCAGTACTTC,CASGLTGAYEQYF
-,TRBJ1-2,TRBV11-1,14,few,TGTGCCAGCAGTCCTACTGAAGGACGCTATGGCTACACCTTC,CASSPTEGRYGYTF
TRBD2,TRBJ2-3,TRBV7-3,14,-,TGTGCCAGCAGCAATCTAGCGGGCCCAGATACGCAGTATTTT,CASSNLAGPDTQYF
TRBD1,TRBJ1-1,TRBV5-1,14,-,TGCGCCAGCAGCTGGACAGGGCCGGGGGCTGAAGCTTTCTTT,CASSWTGPGAEAFF
-,TRBJ2-2,TRBV29-1,14,few,TGCAGCGTTGAGGACTTTAGGAACACCGGGGAGCTGTTTTTT,CSVEDFRNTGELFF
-,TRBJ2-1,TRBV10-3,14,few,TGTGCCATCAGACGACAGGTTCGCGACAATGAGCAGTTCTTC,CAIRRQVRDNEQFF
-,TRBJ1-3,TRBV20-1,14,-,TGCAGTGCCGGAAGACAGCCGCAAGGAAACACCATATATTTT,CSAGRQPQGNTIYF
TRBD1,TRBJ2-6,TRBV6-5,19,few,TGTGCCAGCAGTTACTACGGGACAGGGTATTTCTCTGGGGCCAACGTCCTGACTTTC,CASSYYGTGYFSGANVLTF
TRBD1,TRBJ2-2,TRBV11-3,17,few,TGTGCCAGCAGCTTAAGTCGGGACAGGGGCCACACCGGGGAGCTGTTTTTT,CASSLSRDRGHTGELFF
-,TRBJ1-3,TRBV27,13,-,TGTGCCAGCGCGCCCCGGCCTGGAAACACCATATATTTT,CASAPRPGNTIYF
TRBD2,TRBJ2-3,TRBV27,19,few,TGTGCCAGCAGTTTAAATGGGGGGACTAGCGGGGGGGGGACAGATACGCAGTATTTT,CASSLNGGTSGGGTDTQYF
TRBD2,TRBJ2-1,TRBV7-2,17,-,TGTGCCAGCAGACCCCGAGTGGGAGGGGAAAACTACAATGAGCAGTTCTTC,CASRPRVGGENYNEQFF
TRBD1,TRBJ2-5,TRBV10-3,16,few,TGTGCCATCAGACGGGACAGGGAGAGCGGGCAAGAGACCCAGTACTTC,CAIRRDRESGQETQYF
-,TRBJ2-4,TRBV6-4,15,-,TGTGCCAGCAGTGACGTGGAGGGCCGTTCAAACATTCAGTACTTC,CASSDVEGRSNIQYF
-,TRBJ2-1,TRBV5-8,15,-,TGTGCCAGCAGACACAGGGTAAGGGCCTACAATGAGCAGTTCTTC,CASRHRVRAYNEQFF
-,TRBJ2-1,TRBV4-1,13,few,TGCGCCAGCAGCGGCGGGGTTAGCAATGAGCAGTTCTTC,CASSGGVSNEQFF
-,TRBJ2-2,TRBV27,13,-,TGTGCCAGCAGTCCCTTCAACACCGGGGAGCTGTTTTTT,CASSPFNTGELFF
-,TRBJ2-7,TRBV5-1,12,-,TGCGCCAGCAGCTTGGCCGCGGAGGAGCAGTACTTC,CASSLAAEEQYF
-,TRBJ2-3,TRBV29-1,14,-,TGCAGCGTGGGGCCTGCTTCTAGCACAGATACGCAGTATTTT,CSVGPASSTDTQYF
-,TRBJ1-2,TRBV9,13,few,TGTGCCAGCAGCGTAAGGGATAACTATGGCTACACCTTC,CASSVRDNYGYTF
-,TRBJ2-7,TRBV7-6,15,few,TGTGCCAGCAGTGAACGGGACCTGGAGGCATACGAGCAGTACTTC,CASSERDLEAYEQYF
-,TRBJ2-5,TRBV5-6,17,few,TGTGCCAGCAGCCCAGGGTGGGGGCCGGGGTACCAAGAGACCCAGTACTTC,CASSPGWGPGYQETQYF
-,TRBJ1-6,TRBV4-2,17,few,TGTGCCAGCAGCCAACCTGGGCGGGTGACGGAAAATTCACCCCTCCACTTT,CASSQPGRVTENSPLHF
TRBD2,TRBJ2-2,TRBV27,18,-,TGTGCCAGCAGTCTTCAGCGGGGGGGCCTGATAAACACCGGGGAGCTGTTTTTT,CASSLQRGGLINTGELFF
-,TRBJ2-2,TRBV2,15,once,TGTGCCAGCAGTATCGCTACCGCGAACACCGGGGAGCTGTTTTTT,CASSIATANTGELFF
-,TRBJ2-5,TRBV12-3/TRBV12-4,14,-,TGTGCCAGCATCCTGACAGGCACGGGGGAGACCCAGTACTTC,CASILTGTGETQYF
-,TRBJ2-2,TRBV5-1,13,-,TGCGCCAGCAGCTTAGACGCTAACCGGGAGCTGTTTTTT,CASSLDANRELFF
-,TRBJ1-2,TRBV7-8,16,-,TGTGCCAGCAGCTTAGATAGCCGACCCCGAGACTATGGCTACACCTTC,CASSLDSRPRDYGYTF
TRBD2,TRBJ2-2,TRBV4-1,16,-,TGCGCCAGCAGCCAAGAAGGACTAGCGGGGGCCGGGGAGCTGTTTTTT,CASSQEGLAGAGELFF
TRBD1,TRBJ2-7,TRBV13,15,-,TGTGCCAGCAGCCCCCGGGACAGGGAGCGGGGCGAGCAGTACTTC,CASSPRDRERGEQYF